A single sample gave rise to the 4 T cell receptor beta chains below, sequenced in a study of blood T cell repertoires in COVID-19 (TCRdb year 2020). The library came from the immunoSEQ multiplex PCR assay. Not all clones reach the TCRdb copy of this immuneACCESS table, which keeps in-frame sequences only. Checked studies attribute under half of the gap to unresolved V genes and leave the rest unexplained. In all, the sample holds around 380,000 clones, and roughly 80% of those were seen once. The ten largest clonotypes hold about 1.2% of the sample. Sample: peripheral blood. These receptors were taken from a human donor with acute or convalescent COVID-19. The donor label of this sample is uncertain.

The CDR3 coding sequence is TGTGCCAGCAGCCAAGCCTGGGGGGACCCCACAGATACGCAGTATTTT. Translating it yields CASSQAWGDPTDTQYF. The rearrangement links TRBV4-2 to TRBJ2-3, with a weak D call TRBD2 (6 bases). V was trimmed by 1 base and J by 2 bases, leaving 13 bases between them. The CDR3 runs to 16 residues. CDR1 is LGHNA, CDR2 YNFKEQ, per germline.

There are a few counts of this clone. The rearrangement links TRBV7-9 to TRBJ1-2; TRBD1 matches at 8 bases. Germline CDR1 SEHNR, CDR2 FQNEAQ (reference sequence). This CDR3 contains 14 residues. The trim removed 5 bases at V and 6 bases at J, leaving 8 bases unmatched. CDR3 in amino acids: CASSRVPGGDGYTF. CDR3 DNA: TGTGCCAGCAGCCGGGTCCCAGGGGGCGATGGCTACACCTTC.

The CDR3 DNA reads as TGTGCCAGCAGCCTCCGGGACAGCTACTATGGCTACACCTTC. This translates into CASSLRDSYYGYTF. The chain carries TRBV6-5 and TRBJ1-2; 7 bases match TRBD1. J was trimmed by 3 bases and V by 6 bases; bases with no gene match: 7. Germline CDR1 is MNHEY and CDR2 is SVGAGI. This CDR3 has 14 amino acids.

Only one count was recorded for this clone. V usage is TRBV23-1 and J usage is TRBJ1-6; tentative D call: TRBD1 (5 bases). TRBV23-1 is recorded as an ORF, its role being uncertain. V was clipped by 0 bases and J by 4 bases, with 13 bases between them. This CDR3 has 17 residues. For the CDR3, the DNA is TGCGCCAGCAGTCAATCCTCGCAGAGACAGTATAATTCACCCCTCCACTTT. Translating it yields CASSQSSQRQYNSPLHF.